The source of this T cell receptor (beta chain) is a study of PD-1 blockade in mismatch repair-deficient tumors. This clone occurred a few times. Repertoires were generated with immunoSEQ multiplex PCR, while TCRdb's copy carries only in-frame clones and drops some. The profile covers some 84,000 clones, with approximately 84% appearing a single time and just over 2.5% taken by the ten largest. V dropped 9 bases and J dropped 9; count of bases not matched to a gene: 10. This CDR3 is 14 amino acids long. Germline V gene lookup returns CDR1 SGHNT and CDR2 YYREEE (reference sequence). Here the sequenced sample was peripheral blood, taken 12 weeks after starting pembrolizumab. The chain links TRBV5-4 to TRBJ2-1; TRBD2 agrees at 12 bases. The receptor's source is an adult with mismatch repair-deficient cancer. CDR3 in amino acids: CATTTSGSGREQFF. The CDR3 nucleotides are TGTGCCACCACGACTAGCGGGAGCGGTCGTGAGCAGTTCTTC.